This T cell receptor (beta chain) derives from a study of Ad26.COV2.S vaccination and SARS-CoV-2 variants. Overall study context: The donor belonged to the COV1001 Ad26.COV2.S trial arm. Ad26.COV2.S was injected intramuscularly once or twice, 56 days apart. Points from the study as a whole: After vaccination, reports described spike-specific CD8+ and CD4+ T cell responses as showing substantial breadth.

As concerns this clone: What it binds is unknown.

V lost 6 bases to trimming and J lost 0 bases, with 9 bases between them. Germline V lookup: CDR1 MDHEN, CDR2 SYDVKM. There are 14 residues in the CDR3. Treatment noted: some 20 received Ad26.COV2.S at low or high dose, single or two shots; 5 received placebo; per-sample allocation not given. Specimens were obtained on day 63 following the first vaccine or placebo injection. TCRdb's copy holds only in-frame clones and misses some; the assay was immunoSEQ multiplex PCR. The data show about 450,000 clones, approximately 89% seen once. This TCR was recovered from a person between 18 and 65 years old who received the Ad26.COV2.S COVID-19 vaccine or a placebo. This chain joins TRBV28 and TRBJ2-4; a possible D gene is TRBD1 (6 bases). This specimen was peripheral blood, taken in a trial of Ad26.COV2.S vaccine versus placebo. CDR3 region: CASRIQGAKNIQYF. DNA of the CDR3: TGTGCCAGCAGGATACAGGGAGCCAAAAACATTCAGTACTTC. Based on the CDR3 plus reference TRBV28 and TRBJ2-4, the full variable domain is DVKVTQSSRYLVKRTGEKVFLECVQDMDHENMFWYRQDPGLGLRLIYFSYDVKMKEKGDIPEGYSVSREKKERFSLILESASTNQTSMYLCASRIQGAKNIQYFGAGTRLSVL.